Listed below are T cell receptor beta chains from one sample, sequenced in a study of blood T cells in healthy people across ages. TCRdb processed the 5' RACE reads anew with MiXCR; each CDR3 protein has one entry. The table records 750,000 to 950,000 distinct CDR3 sequences, approximately 55% of them present only once. The specimen sequenced was blood. These receptors were taken from a man at least 80 years old in good health. Both conserved end residues are part of each CDR3. Fields, in order: clone size, D gene, J gene, V gene, CDR3 DNA, CDR3 protein. The D gene is left open where the match is weak. Some rows have no size entry. The others give once, few or many, or a class for an expanded clone.

clone size: few
D gene: NA
J gene: TRBJ2-7
V gene: TRBV13
CDR3 DNA: TGTGCCAGCAGCTTAAGATTCAGGGGCCGGTCGCACTACGAGCAGTACTTC
CDR3 protein: CASSLRFRGRSHYEQYF

clone size: NA
D gene: TRBD2
J gene: TRBJ2-1
V gene: TRBV14
CDR3 DNA: TGTGCCAGCGGCCAAAGTCTAGCGGAGAGGGATGAGCAGTTCTTC
CDR3 protein: CASGQSLAERDEQFF

clone size: few
D gene: NA
J gene: TRBJ2-7
V gene: TRBV20-1
CDR3 DNA: TGCAGTGCTAGAGATCCTGAGCGGTACTACGAGCAGTACTTC
CDR3 protein: CSARDPERYYEQYF

clone size: NA
D gene: TRBD2
J gene: TRBJ2-7
V gene: TRBV10-3
CDR3 DNA: TGTGCCATCAGGGCTAGCGGGACCTACGAGCAGTACTTC
CDR3 protein: CAIRASGTYEQYF

clone size: NA
D gene: NA
J gene: TRBJ1-4
V gene: TRBV14
CDR3 DNA: TGTGCCAGCAGCCAAGTCCCGGGGGGCTACGAAAAACTGTTTTTT
CDR3 protein: CASSQVPGGYEKLFF

clone size: NA
D gene: NA
J gene: TRBJ2-1
V gene: TRBV7-9
CDR3 DNA: TGTGCCAGCAGCTTGGGACGGGGCGGGCTTCTCTCTGGAAATGAGCAGTTCTTC
CDR3 protein: CASSLGRGGLLSGNEQFF

clone size: NA
D gene: TRBD2
J gene: TRBJ2-5
V gene: TRBV18
CDR3 DNA: TGTGCCAGCTCACCAGATAGCGGGATTCAAGAGACCCAGTACTTC
CDR3 protein: CASSPDSGIQETQYF

clone size: NA
D gene: NA
J gene: TRBJ1-5
V gene: TRBV7-9
CDR3 DNA: TGTGCCAGCAGCCGGGACCGCTTCAGCAATCAGCCCCAGCATTTT
CDR3 protein: CASSRDRFSNQPQHF

clone size: once
D gene: NA
J gene: TRBJ2-7
V gene: TRBV6-5
CDR3 DNA: TGTGCCGGCACCTTAAAGGGCGGATCCTACGAGCAGTACTTC
CDR3 protein: CAGTLKGGSYEQYF

clone size: once
D gene: TRBD1
J gene: TRBJ2-3
V gene: TRBV7-7
CDR3 DNA: TGTGCTAGCAACTCGAGCCGGGACAGGGTTACAGATACGCAGTATTTT
CDR3 protein: CASNSSRDRVTDTQYF

clone size: NA
D gene: NA
J gene: TRBJ2-5
V gene: TRBV29-1
CDR3 DNA: TGCAGCGTTGACGTACAGGGAGGAGAGACCCAGTACTTC
CDR3 protein: CSVDVQGGETQYF

clone size: NA
D gene: NA
J gene: TRBJ1-5
V gene: TRBV12-3/TRBV12-4
CDR3 DNA: TGTGCCAGCACCCGGGGCAATCAGCCCCAGCATTTT
CDR3 protein: CASTRGNQPQHF

clone size: NA
D gene: NA
J gene: TRBJ1-4
V gene: TRBV18
CDR3 DNA: TGCGCCAGCTCACCACCTACAGGGATCTCTGAAAAACTGTTTTTT
CDR3 protein: CASSPPTGISEKLFF

clone size: few
D gene: TRBD1
J gene: TRBJ2-7
V gene: TRBV12-3/TRBV12-4
CDR3 DNA: TGTGCCAGCAGTTTTCGACAGGGCAGGAGCGAGCAGTACTTC
CDR3 protein: CASSFRQGRSEQYF

clone size: NA
D gene: NA
J gene: TRBJ2-2
V gene: TRBV7-9
CDR3 DNA: TGTGCCAGCAGTTTTATCGGGTCCGGGGAGCTGTTTTTT
CDR3 protein: CASSFIGSGELFF

clone size: NA
D gene: TRBD2
J gene: TRBJ2-1
V gene: TRBV24-1
CDR3 DNA: TGTGCCACCAGTGATGGAGGCGGGAGGGCTTCTGGTAATGAGCAGTTCTTC
CDR3 protein: CATSDGGGRASGNEQFF

clone size: NA
D gene: TRBD2
J gene: TRBJ2-3
V gene: TRBV20-1
CDR3 DNA: TGCAGTGCTACTAGACTAGCGGGAAACGCAGATACGCAGTATTTT
CDR3 protein: CSATRLAGNADTQYF

clone size: NA
D gene: TRBD2
J gene: TRBJ2-3
V gene: TRBV7-2
CDR3 DNA: TGTGCCAGCAGCTTAGCTCTTGCACTAGCGATCACAGATACGCAGTATTTT
CDR3 protein: CASSLALALAITDTQYF

clone size: NA
D gene: NA
J gene: TRBJ1-6
V gene: TRBV20-1
CDR3 DNA: TGCAGTGCTAGAGATAGGCGGTCGAGCTCCTATAATTCACCCCTCCACTTT
CDR3 protein: CSARDRRSSSYNSPLHF

clone size: NA
D gene: TRBD1
J gene: TRBJ1-3
V gene: TRBV12-3/TRBV12-4
CDR3 DNA: TGTGCCAGCAGCCGCTCGGGACAGGGAGAGGGAAACACCATATATTTT
CDR3 protein: CASSRSGQGEGNTIYF

clone size: few
D gene: NA
J gene: TRBJ2-7
V gene: TRBV6-6
CDR3 DNA: TGTGCCAGCAGTTACTTCCCTGGGACTCGCGAGCAGTACTTC
CDR3 protein: CASSYFPGTREQYF

clone size: once
D gene: NA
J gene: TRBJ2-1
V gene: TRBV10-3
CDR3 DNA: TGTGCCATCAGTGAGATTAGCGTGGGAAACAATGAGCAGTTCTTC
CDR3 protein: CAISEISVGNNEQFF

clone size: many
D gene: NA
J gene: TRBJ2-5
V gene: TRBV6-1
CDR3 DNA: TGTGCCAGCAGTCAGAAGCAAGAGACCCAGTACTTC
CDR3 protein: CASSQKQETQYF

clone size: NA
D gene: TRBD1
J gene: TRBJ2-2
V gene: TRBV10-3
CDR3 DNA: TGTGCCATCAGGGACAGGGTACCCACCGGGGAGCTGTTTTTT
CDR3 protein: CAIRDRVPTGELFF

clone size: few
D gene: TRBD1
J gene: TRBJ2-1
V gene: TRBV20-1
CDR3 DNA: TGCAGTGCTACATCCGGGACAGGGGGGCCGTTCTTC
CDR3 protein: CSATSGTGGPFF

clone size: NA
D gene: TRBD2
J gene: TRBJ2-7
V gene: TRBV4-2
CDR3 DNA: TGTGCCAGCAGCCAAGATCCTAGCGGGAGAGGCGAGCAGTACTTC
CDR3 protein: CASSQDPSGRGEQYF

clone size: few
D gene: TRBD2
J gene: TRBJ2-7
V gene: TRBV10-3
CDR3 DNA: TGTGCCATCAGTAATGCCGGGACTACTACCGAGCAGTACTTC
CDR3 protein: CAISNAGTTTEQYF

clone size: once
D gene: NA
J gene: TRBJ2-5
V gene: TRBV7-9
CDR3 DNA: TGTGCCACGGCAAGGACGGAGGTGGTGGAGACCCAGTACTTC
CDR3 protein: CATARTEVVETQYF

clone size: NA
D gene: NA
J gene: TRBJ1-6
V gene: TRBV20-1
CDR3 DNA: TGCAGTGCTAGCCTCGGGGCAGAAAATAATTCACCCCTCCACTTT
CDR3 protein: CSASLGAENNSPLHF

clone size: few
D gene: TRBD2
J gene: TRBJ2-4
V gene: TRBV9
CDR3 DNA: TGTGCCAGCAGCGTTTCCGGACTAGGGAACATTCAGTACTTC
CDR3 protein: CASSVSGLGNIQYF

clone size: few
D gene: TRBD1
J gene: TRBJ2-2
V gene: TRBV7-3
CDR3 DNA: TGTGCCAGCAGCTTAAGGACAGGGGGCTTAACCGGGGAGCTGTTTTTT
CDR3 protein: CASSLRTGGLTGELFF

clone size: NA
D gene: NA
J gene: TRBJ1-2
V gene: TRBV27
CDR3 DNA: TGTGCCAGCAGCCTAAGGGGGAGCGATGGCTACACCTTC
CDR3 protein: CASSLRGSDGYTF

clone size: NA
D gene: NA
J gene: TRBJ2-7
V gene: TRBV29-1
CDR3 DNA: TGCAGCGTTGTTAGCCGCGAGCAGTACTTC
CDR3 protein: CSVVSREQYF

clone size: NA
D gene: NA
J gene: TRBJ1-2
V gene: TRBV20-1
CDR3 DNA: TGCAGTGCTAGAGATGCTCGGGAAGACCTCTATGGCTACACCTTC
CDR3 protein: CSARDAREDLYGYTF

clone size: NA
D gene: NA
J gene: TRBJ1-1
V gene: TRBV7-3
CDR3 DNA: TGTGCCAGCAGCTCTACGTCAGGGTTGATCGGTTCGAGCACTGAAGCTTTCTTT
CDR3 protein: CASSSTSGLIGSSTEAFF

clone size: NA
D gene: NA
J gene: TRBJ1-1
V gene: TRBV20-1
CDR3 DNA: TGCAGTGCTAGAGTTCCGGGCACTGAAGCTTTCTTT
CDR3 protein: CSARVPGTEAFF

clone size: many
D gene: TRBD2
J gene: TRBJ2-7
V gene: TRBV20-1
CDR3 DNA: TGCAGTGCTAGACTAGGACTAGCGGGAGCCGAGCAGTACTTC
CDR3 protein: CSARLGLAGAEQYF

clone size: few
D gene: TRBD1
J gene: TRBJ2-7
V gene: TRBV24-1
CDR3 DNA: TGTGCCACCAGTGGGACAGGGGGTAACTACGAGCAGTACTTC
CDR3 protein: CATSGTGGNYEQYF

clone size: NA
D gene: NA
J gene: TRBJ2-7
V gene: TRBV21-1
CDR3 DNA: TGTGCCAGCATCTTGGTAGGTACTAGTGAGAACGAGCAGTACTTC
CDR3 protein: CASILVGTSENEQYF

clone size: NA
D gene: NA
J gene: TRBJ2-3
V gene: TRBV7-9
CDR3 DNA: TGTGCCAGCACCTCTGGGGGATACGCGTATTTT
CDR3 protein: CASTSGGYAYF

clone size: once
D gene: TRBD2
J gene: TRBJ2-3
V gene: TRBV7-9
CDR3 DNA: TGTGCCAGCAGCTCAGCGGGAGGGCAAGATACGCAGTATTTT
CDR3 protein: CASSSAGGQDTQYF

clone size: few
D gene: NA
J gene: TRBJ2-5
V gene: TRBV4-1
CDR3 DNA: TGCGCCAGCAGCCAACCTGACAGTAGAGAGACCCAGTACTTC
CDR3 protein: CASSQPDSRETQYF

clone size: few
D gene: NA
J gene: TRBJ2-7
V gene: TRBV5-1
CDR3 DNA: TGCGCCAGCAGCTTGGCCCTGAGATCCGAGCAGTACTTC
CDR3 protein: CASSLALRSEQYF

clone size: few
D gene: TRBD1
J gene: TRBJ2-2
V gene: TRBV3-1
CDR3 DNA: TGTGCCAGCAGCACCAAACAGGGGGCTGCGAACACCGGGGAGCTGTTTTTT
CDR3 protein: CASSTKQGAANTGELFF

clone size: NA
D gene: NA
J gene: TRBJ2-1
V gene: TRBV25-1
CDR3 DNA: TGTGCCAGCAGTGAATATTCGGGGTCCGGTGAGCAGTTCTTC
CDR3 protein: CASSEYSGSGEQFF

clone size: NA
D gene: NA
J gene: TRBJ2-3
V gene: TRBV11-3
CDR3 DNA: TGTGCCAGCAGCTTGGGGGCAGGGGCGGCTTCGGATACGCAGTATTTT
CDR3 protein: CASSLGAGAASDTQYF

clone size: NA
D gene: NA
J gene: TRBJ2-1
V gene: TRBV15
CDR3 DNA: TGTGCCACCAGCAGCCAGGGGAGAAATGAGCAGTTCTTC
CDR3 protein: CATSSQGRNEQFF

clone size: many
D gene: TRBD2
J gene: TRBJ2-3
V gene: TRBV3-1
CDR3 DNA: TGTGCCAGCAGCCATGGTCAGGGGGGACTAGCGTACAGATACGCGTATTTT
CDR3 protein: CASSHGQGGLAYRYAYF

clone size: once
D gene: TRBD2
J gene: TRBJ2-1
V gene: TRBV25-1
CDR3 DNA: TGTGCCAGCAGTGAACTTAGCGGGAGGGCGGAGACCCAGTTCTTC
CDR3 protein: CASSELSGRAETQFF